The subject of this entry is one TCR beta chain. Its antigen is not known. The CDR3 sequence is 11 residues long. CDR1 MNHNS and CDR2 SASEGT come from the germline V gene. Trimming removed 5 bases from V and 7 bases from J, with 6 bases in between. The data stem from a study of OX40 agonist ivuxolimab in advanced cancers. Whole-study results and caveats: In general, CD8+ T cells held more expanded clones than CD4+ did, on average. No determination was made of the antigen specificity of the expanded peripheral T cells. Clonal expansion was seen in CD4+ and CD8+ blood T cells by week 6 at 0.1 to 3.0 mg/kg. The 0.1-3.0 mg/kg partial responders had among the lowest clonal expansion.

The assay was immunoSEQ multiplex PCR, and TCRdb's table has in-frame clones only and misses some. The profile covers tens of thousands of clones, with about nine tenths appearing a single time and roughly 2% taken by the ten largest. The origin of this receptor is an adult with an advanced solid tumor such as melanoma, head and neck, liver or kidney cancer. This chain links TRBV6-1 with TRBJ1-5; D gene ambiguous. Source: CD4+ or CD8+ T cells sorted from blood, taken in a trial of the OX40 agonist ivuxolimab. CDR3 residues: CASSRGQPQHF. The DNA of the CDR3 is TGTGCCAGCAGTCGAGGGCAGCCCCAGCATTTT.